A single T cell receptor beta chain is shown here with its context. The V segment lost 4 bases and the J segment 2 bases; nucleotides outside the gene matches: 4. The CDR3 runs 16 residues. Germline assignment: CDR1 SQVTM and CDR2 ANQGSEA. The data were produced by immunoSEQ multiplex PCR, yet TCRdb's version contains in-frame clones alone and is incomplete. The sample contains 43,000 or so clones, 60% to 80% of which appear only once. The entry originates in a study of cytotoxic CD8 clonotypes in ibrutinib-treated CLL. The starting material was PBMCs, obtained after 24 months of ibrutinib treatment. The rearrangement uses TRBV29-1 and TRBJ2-5; 16 bases fit TRBD2. The clonotype originates from a human donor with chronic lymphocytic leukemia. In DNA, the CDR3 is TGCAGCGTTGGAGGGACTAGCGGGGGGGCGCAAGAGACCCAGTACTTC. It translates to CSVGGTSGGAQETQYF.